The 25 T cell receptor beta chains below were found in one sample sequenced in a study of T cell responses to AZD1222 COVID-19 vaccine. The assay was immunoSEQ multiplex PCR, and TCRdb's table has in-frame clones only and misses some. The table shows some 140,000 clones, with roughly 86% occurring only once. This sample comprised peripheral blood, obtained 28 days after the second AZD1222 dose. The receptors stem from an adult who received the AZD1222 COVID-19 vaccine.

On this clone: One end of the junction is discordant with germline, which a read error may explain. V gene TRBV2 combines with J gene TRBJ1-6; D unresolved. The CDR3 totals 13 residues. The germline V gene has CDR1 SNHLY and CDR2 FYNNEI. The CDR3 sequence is CAGRTTLNSPLHF. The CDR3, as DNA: TGTGCCGGCAGGACTACCCTCAACTCACCCCTCCACTTT.

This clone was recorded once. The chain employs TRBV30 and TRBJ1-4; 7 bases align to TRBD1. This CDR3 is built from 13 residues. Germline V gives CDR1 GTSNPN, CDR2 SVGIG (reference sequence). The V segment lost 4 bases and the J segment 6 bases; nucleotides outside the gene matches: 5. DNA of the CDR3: TGTGCCTGGAACAGGGGCTCCCATGAAAAACTGTTTTTT. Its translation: CAWNRGSHEKLFF.

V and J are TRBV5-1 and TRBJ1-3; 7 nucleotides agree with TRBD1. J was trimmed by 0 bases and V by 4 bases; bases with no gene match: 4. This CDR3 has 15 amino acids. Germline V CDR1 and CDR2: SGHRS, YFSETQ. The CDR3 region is CASSPTGSSGNTIYF. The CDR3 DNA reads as TGCGCCAGCAGCCCGACAGGGAGCTCTGGAAACACCATATATTTT.

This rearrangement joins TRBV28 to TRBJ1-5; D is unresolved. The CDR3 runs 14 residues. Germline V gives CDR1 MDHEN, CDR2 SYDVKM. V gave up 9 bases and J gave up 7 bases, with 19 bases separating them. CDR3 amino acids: CASLGGLRHQPQHF. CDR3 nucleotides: TGTGCCAGTTTAGGCGGGTTAAGGCACCAGCCCCAGCATTTT.

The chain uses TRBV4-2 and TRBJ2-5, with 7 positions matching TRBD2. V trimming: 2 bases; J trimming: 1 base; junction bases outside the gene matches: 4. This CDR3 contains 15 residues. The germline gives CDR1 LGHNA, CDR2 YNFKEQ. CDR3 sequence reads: CASSQTLAVQETQYF. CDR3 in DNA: TGTGCCAGCAGCCAAACGCTAGCGGTCCAAGAGACCCAGTACTTC.

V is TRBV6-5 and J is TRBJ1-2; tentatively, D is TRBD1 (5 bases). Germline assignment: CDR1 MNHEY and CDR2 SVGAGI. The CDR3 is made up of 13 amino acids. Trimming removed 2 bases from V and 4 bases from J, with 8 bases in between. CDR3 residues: CASSYGGGYGYTF. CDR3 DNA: TGTGCCAGCAGTTACGGGGGAGGCTATGGCTACACCTTC.

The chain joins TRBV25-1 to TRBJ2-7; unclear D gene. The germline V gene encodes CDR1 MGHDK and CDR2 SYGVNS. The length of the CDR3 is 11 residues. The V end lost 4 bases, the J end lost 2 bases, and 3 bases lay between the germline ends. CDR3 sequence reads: CASSGTYEQYF. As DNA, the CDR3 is TGTGCCAGCAGTGGCACCTACGAGCAGTACTTC.

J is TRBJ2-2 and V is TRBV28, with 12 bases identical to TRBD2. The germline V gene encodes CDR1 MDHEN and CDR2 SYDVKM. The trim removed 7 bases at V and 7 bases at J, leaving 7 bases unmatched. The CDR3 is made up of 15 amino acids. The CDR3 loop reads CASNSGLAGIGELFF. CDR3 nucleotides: TGTGCCAGCAACTCTGGACTAGCGGGGATCGGGGAGCTGTTTTTT.

CDR3 bases: TGTGCCAGCTCACCGCGCCTAGCGGGGGAAGAGACCCAGTACTTC. Amino acid sequence: CASSPRLAGEETQYF. The chain combines TRBV18 with TRBJ2-5, with 10 bases matching TRBD2. This CDR3 region has 15 residues. CDR1 KGHSH and CDR2 LQKENI come from the germline V gene. The V and J ends lost 3 bases and 3 bases, in that order; junction bases with no gene match: 4.

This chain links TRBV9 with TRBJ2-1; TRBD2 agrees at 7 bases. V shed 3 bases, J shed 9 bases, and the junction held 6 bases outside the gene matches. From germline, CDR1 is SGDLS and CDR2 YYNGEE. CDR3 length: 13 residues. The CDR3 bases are TGTGCCAGCAGCGGAACTAGCGTGGGTGAGCAGTTCTTC. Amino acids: CASSGTSVGEQFF.

The CDR3 DNA follows: TGCAGCGCCTCAGTACCGGAAAGCGCTGAAGCTTTCTTT. It translates to CSASVPESAEAFF. The chain is built from TRBV29-1 and TRBJ1-1; no definite D call. The CDR3 is made up of 13 amino acids. CDR1 is SQVTM and CDR2 is ANQGSEA in the germline V gene. V lost 7 bases and J 6 bases, leaving 18 bases between the germline ends.

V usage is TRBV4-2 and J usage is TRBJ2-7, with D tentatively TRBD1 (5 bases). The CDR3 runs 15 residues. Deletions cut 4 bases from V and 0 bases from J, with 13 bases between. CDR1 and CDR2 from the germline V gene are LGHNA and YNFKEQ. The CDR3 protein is CASSPPGLSSYEQYF. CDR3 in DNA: TGTGCCAGCAGCCCACCAGGGCTTAGCTCCTACGAGCAGTACTTC.

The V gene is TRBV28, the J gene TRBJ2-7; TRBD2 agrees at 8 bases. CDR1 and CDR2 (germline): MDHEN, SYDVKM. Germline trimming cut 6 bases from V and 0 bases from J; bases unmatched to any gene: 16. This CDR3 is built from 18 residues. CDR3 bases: TGTGCCAGCAGCCGAACAATCGGGGGGGTCTCGAGCTCCTACGAGCAGTACTTC. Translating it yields CASSRTIGGVSSSYEQYF.

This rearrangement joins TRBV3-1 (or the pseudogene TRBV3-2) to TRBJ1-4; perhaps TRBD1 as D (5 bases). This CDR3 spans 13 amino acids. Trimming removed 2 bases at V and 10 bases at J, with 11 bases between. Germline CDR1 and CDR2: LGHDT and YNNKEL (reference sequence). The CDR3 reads CASSQRDVVKLFF. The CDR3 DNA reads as TGTGCCAGCAGCCAAAGGGACGTTGTAAAACTGTTTTTT.

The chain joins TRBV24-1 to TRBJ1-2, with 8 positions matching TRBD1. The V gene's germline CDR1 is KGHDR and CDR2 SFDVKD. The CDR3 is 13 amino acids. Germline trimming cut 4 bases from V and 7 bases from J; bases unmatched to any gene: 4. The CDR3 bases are TGTGCCACCAGTGACCCGGGACAGGCTGGCTACACCTTC. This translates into CATSDPGQAGYTF.

CDR3 nucleotides: TGTGCCAGCAGTTACAATGGGGGGGGTAACTATGGCTACACCTTC. It translates to CASSYNGGGNYGYTF. This rearrangement joins TRBV6-5 to TRBJ1-2; tentative D call: TRBD1 (5 bases). Germline values: CDR1 MNHEY, CDR2 SVGAGI. The CDR3 covers 15 residues. V gave up 2 bases and J gave up 1 base, with 11 bases separating them.

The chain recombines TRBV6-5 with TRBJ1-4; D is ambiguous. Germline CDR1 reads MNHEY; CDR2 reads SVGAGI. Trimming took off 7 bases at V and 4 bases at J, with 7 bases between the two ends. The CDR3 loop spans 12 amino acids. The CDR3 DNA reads TGTGCCAGCACCTCAGTTAATGAAAAACTGTTTTTT. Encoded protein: CASTSVNEKLFF.

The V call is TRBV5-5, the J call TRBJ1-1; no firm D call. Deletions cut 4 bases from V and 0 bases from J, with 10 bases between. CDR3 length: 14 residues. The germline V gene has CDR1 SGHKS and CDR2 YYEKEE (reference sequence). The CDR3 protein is CASSLLVLNTEAFF. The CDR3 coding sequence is TGTGCCAGCAGCCTGTTGGTTTTGAACACTGAAGCTTTCTTT.

CDR3 loop: CASSPQTGGAGDSPLHF. The CDR3 DNA follows: TGTGCCAGCAGTCCCCAGACCGGGGGCGCAGGCGATTCACCCCTCCACTTT. This chain links TRBV6-6 with TRBJ1-6; TRBD1 might be the D (6 bases). This CDR3 comprises 17 residues. Germline values: CDR1 MNHNY, CDR2 SVGAGI (reference sequence). The V end lost 5 bases, the J end lost 8 bases, and 22 bases lay between the germline ends.

CDR3 protein: CATSDRAPRDGGSYNEQFF. In nucleotides, the CDR3 is TGTGCCACCAGTGATAGGGCCCCGCGGGACGGGGGTTCCTACAATGAGCAGTTCTTC. This sequence joins TRBV24-1 and TRBJ2-1, with D perhaps matching TRBD2 (6 bases). The V and J ends lost 3 bases and 1 base respectively, with 21 bases between them. The V gene's germline CDR1 is KGHDR and CDR2 SFDVKD. The CDR3 sequence is 19 residues long.

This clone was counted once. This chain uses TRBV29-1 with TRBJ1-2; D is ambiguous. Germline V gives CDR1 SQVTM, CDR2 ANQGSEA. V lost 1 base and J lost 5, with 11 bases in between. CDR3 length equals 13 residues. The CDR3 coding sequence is TGCAGCGTTGAAGGGGCAGCCCATTATGGCTACACCTTC. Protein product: CSVEGAAHYGYTF.

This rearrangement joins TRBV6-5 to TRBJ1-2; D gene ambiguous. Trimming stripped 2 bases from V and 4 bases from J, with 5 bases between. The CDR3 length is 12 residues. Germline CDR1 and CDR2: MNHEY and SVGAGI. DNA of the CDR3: TGTGCCAGCAGTTACGGCAGCTATGGCTACACCTTC. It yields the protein CASSYGSYGYTF.

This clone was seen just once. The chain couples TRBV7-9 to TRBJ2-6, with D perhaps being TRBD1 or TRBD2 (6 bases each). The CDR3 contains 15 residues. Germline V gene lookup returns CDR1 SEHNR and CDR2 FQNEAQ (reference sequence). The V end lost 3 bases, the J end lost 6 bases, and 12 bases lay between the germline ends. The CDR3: CASSLGGSEANVLTF. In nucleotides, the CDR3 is TGTGCCAGCAGCTTGGGGGGCAGTGAGGCCAACGTCCTGACTTTC.

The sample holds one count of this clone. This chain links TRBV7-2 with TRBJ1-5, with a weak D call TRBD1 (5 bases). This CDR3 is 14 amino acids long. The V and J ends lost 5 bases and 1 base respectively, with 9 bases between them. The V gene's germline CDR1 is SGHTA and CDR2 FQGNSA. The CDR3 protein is CASSLRDSNQPQHF. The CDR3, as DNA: TGTGCCAGCAGCCTCCGGGACAGCAATCAGCCCCAGCATTTT.

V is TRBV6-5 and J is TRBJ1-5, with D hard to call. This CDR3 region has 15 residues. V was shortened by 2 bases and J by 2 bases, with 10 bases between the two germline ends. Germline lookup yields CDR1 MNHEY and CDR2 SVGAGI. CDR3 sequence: CASSYPAPGNQPQHF. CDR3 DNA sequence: TGTGCCAGCAGTTACCCGGCCCCAGGCAATCAGCCCCAGCATTTT.